These 5 T cell receptor beta chains came from one sample sequenced in a study of CD8+CD57+ T cells in acquired aplastic anemia. TCR beta VDJ and CDR3 profiling used genomic DNA as template. A single record per CDR3 protein comes from TCRdb applying MiXCR to the reads. The data contain around 170,000 distinct CDR3 sequences, about 64% of them singletons. The specimen was sorted CD4+, CD8+, or CD8+CD57+ T cells (not recorded which) from PBMCs. These receptors were obtained from a human donor in good health.

This clonotype was seen a single time. The V gene is TRBV24-1, the J gene TRBJ2-1; 7 bases are a match to TRBD2. V shed 7 bases, J shed 6 bases, and the junction held 8 bases outside the gene matches. This CDR3 is 14 amino acids long. Germline CDR1 is KGHDR and CDR2 is SFDVKD. The CDR3 nucleotides read TGTGCCACCAGCAAGGGCGGGAGTCGCAATGAGCAGTTCTTC. Translating it yields CATSKGGSRNEQFF.

This clonotype showed up many times. V usage is TRBV20-1 and J usage is TRBJ2-3, with TRBD1 matching 10 bases. This CDR3 has 14 amino acids. The V segment lost 6 bases and the J segment 2 bases; nucleotides outside the gene matches: 5. Germline V gene lookup returns CDR1 DFQATT and CDR2 SNEGSKA (reference sequence). DNA of the CDR3: TGCAGTGCCCCGGACAGGGGGGTCACAGATACGCAGTATTTT. It translates to CSAPDRGVTDTQYF.

This clonotype was counted many times. The chain is built from TRBV7-3 and TRBJ2-1; TRBD2 agrees at 7 bases. Trimming removed 2 bases from V and 4 bases from J; junction bases left unmatched: 20. This CDR3 contains 20 residues. Germline CDR1 is SGHTA and CDR2 is FQGTGA. CDR3 sequence (DNA): TGTGCCAGCAGCTTATTCACCCGAACTCGGGAGGACTATTCGTACAATGAGCAGTTCTTC. It yields the protein CASSLFTRTREDYSYNEQFF.

V gene TRBV24-1 combines with J gene TRBJ1-1, with TRBD1 identical over 9 bases. Looked up from germline, CDR1 is KGHDR and CDR2 is SFDVKD. After removal of 3 bases from V and 4 bases from J, the junction contained 8 bases not matched to a gene. The CDR3 totals 16 residues. In DNA form, the CDR3 reads TGTGCCACCAGTGATACCAAACAGGGGGCTATCACTGAAGCTTTCTTT. Amino acids: CATSDTKQGAITEAFF.

In nucleotides, the CDR3 is TGTGCCATCAGTGAGTCTGGGCCAGTCACTGAAGCTTTCTTT. Its protein product is CAISESGPVTEAFF. The chain employs TRBV10-3 and TRBJ1-1, with D unresolved. Germline CDR1 reads ENHRY; CDR2 reads SYGVKD. Trimming removed 0 bases at V and 4 bases at J, with 9 bases between. There are 14 residues in the CDR3.